The source of this T cell receptor (beta chain) is a study of T cells in Graves' hyperthyroidism and ophthalmopathy. Study-level information: Specimen type is peripheral blood, collected at initial diagnosis prior to any treatment.

This CDR3 has 15 residues. Germline V gene data show CDR1 as MNHNS and CDR2 as SASEGT. The V segment lost 5 bases and the J segment 7 bases; nucleotides outside the gene matches: 13. Amplification targeted TCR beta CDR3 regions from RNA transcripts. The primer set for the first-round RT-PCR of the TCR CDR3 was HTBI. MiXCR, applied by TCRdb to the multiplex PCR reads, yields one record per CDR3 protein. The data hold 360,000 or so distinct CDR3 sequences, with about 18% observed a single time. Broader study findings: Ophthalmopathy prediction by the model preceded onset by a median about 6.8 months.

The PBMCs studied were ones that came from about 10 ml fresh peripheral blood. This clonotype was detected many times. The target antigen is unknown. The sequencing input was blood. The receptor's source is a woman under 30 with Graves' hyperthyroidism. The chain is built from TRBV6-1 and TRBJ1-2, with 7 bases fitting TRBD1. CDR3 amino acids: CASSQRQGGVGGYTF. CDR3 nucleotide sequence: TGTGCCAGCAGTCAACGACAGGGAGGAGTCGGTGGCTACACCTTC.